This T cell receptor beta chain originates from a study of human T cells and chemical hapten exposure. Notes on the study in general: Having alopecia, the donors may differ immunologically from healthy people.

Time point reported: patch test 2, 6 weeks after DPC sensitization. Treatment here: therapeutic diphenylcyclopropenone sensitization with weekly scalp DPC. Trimming removed 4 bases from V and 7 bases from J; junction bases left unmatched: 9. The germline gives CDR1 SGDLS, CDR2 YYNGEE. CDR3 length: 15 amino acids. Library construction involved attaching unique molecular identifiers to individual cDNA molecules, which allowed quantitative, reproducible TCR counting. TCRdb itself ran the RACE reads through MiXCR, one entry per CDR3 protein. The table lists approximately 69,000 distinct CDR3 sequences, approximately 10% of them singletons. This clonotype was recorded many times. Its matching antigen is unknown.

The sequences come from whole blood, collected in connection with sensitization to the hapten diphenylcyclopropenone (DPC). This TCR derives from a woman aged 45-65 years with alopecia areata. Some clones in this sample may be carry-over from other donors' samples. The genes are TRBV9 and TRBJ2-1; 9 nucleotides line up with TRBD2. The CDR3 sequence: CASSLSGSETNEQFF. CDR3 nucleotide sequence: TGTGCCAGCAGCCTTAGCGGGAGTGAGACAAATGAGCAGTTCTTC.